The 7 T cell receptor beta chains listed next were all sequenced from one sample in a study of blood T cell repertoires in COVID-19. The table came from immunoSEQ multiplex PCR; TCRdb's copy has only in-frame clones and leaves some out. Seen here are more than 300,000 clones, about 89% observed once, and the top ten hold about 10%. The sample comprised peripheral blood. The receptors were gathered from a woman younger than 45 with COVID-19, enrolled during active disease.

For the CDR3, the DNA is TGTGCCAGCAGTGAAGCCGGTTTAAGAGCTTTCTTT. Its translation is CASSEAGLRAFF. The V and J genes are TRBV6-1 and TRBJ1-1; no firm D call. V was clipped by 0 bases and J by 10 bases, with 9 bases between them. This CDR3 region has 12 residues. CDR1 is MNHNS, CDR2 SASEGT, per germline.

The V call is TRBV28, the J call TRBJ1-1; D gene unclear. The CDR3 has 12 residues. CDR1 is MDHEN, CDR2 SYDVKM, per germline. V lost 8 bases and J 1 base, leaving 8 bases between the germline ends. This chain's CDR3 is CASCNRNTEAFF. The CDR3 bases are TGTGCCAGCTGTAACAGGAACACTGAAGCTTTCTTT.

The rearrangement joins TRBV4-3 to TRBJ2-3; 11 positions agree with TRBD2. The CDR3 runs to 18 residues. V lost 0 bases, J lost 0 bases, and 5 bases stayed unmatched. Germline lookup yields CDR1 LGHNA and CDR2 YSLEER. CDR3 sequence: CASSQDLTSGISTDTQYF. The DNA of the CDR3 is TGCGCCAGCAGCCAAGATCTGACTAGCGGGATTAGCACAGATACGCAGTATTTT.

The rearrangement links TRBV4-3 to TRBJ2-7; possibly TRBD1 for D (6 bases). V dropped 4 bases and J dropped 13 bases, with 20 bases sitting between them. Germline V gene lookup returns CDR1 LGHNA and CDR2 YSLEER. There are 13 residues in the CDR3. The CDR3 DNA follows: TGCGCCAGCAGCCCCTCCCGGGACACCCGACGCTACTTC. It codes for CASSPSRDTRRYF.

This chain joins TRBV11-2 and TRBJ2-1, with TRBD2 identical over 10 bases. The ends lost 3 bases at V and 5 bases at J; junction bases unmatched: 4. The V gene's germline CDR1 is SGHAT and CDR2 FQNNGV. The CDR3 is 15 amino acids. CDR3 residues: CASSFGTSVNNEQFF. The CDR3 nucleotides read TGTGCCAGCAGCTTCGGGACTAGCGTAAACAATGAGCAGTTCTTC.

The rearrangement uses TRBV4-3 and TRBJ1-4; D uncertain. Germline V lookup: CDR1 LGHNA, CDR2 YSLEER. The CDR3 extends over 15 amino acids. The ends were cut back, 0 bases at V and 2 bases at J, with 7 bases in the middle. CDR3 bases: TGCGCCAGCAGCCAAGACAGGTCTACTAATGAAAAACTGTTTTTT. Translation gives CASSQDRSTNEKLFF.

The rearrangement links TRBV5-1 to TRBJ1-2, with TRBD1 identical over 10 bases. Germline V gene sequence: CDR1 SGHRS, CDR2 YFSETQ. The CDR3 loop spans 17 amino acids. V lost 3 bases and J lost 1; bases outside the gene matches: 9. CDR3 DNA sequence: TGCGCCAGCAGCTCAGCACTCGGACAGGGGGTTAACTATGGCTACACCTTC. Translated: CASSSALGQGVNYGYTF.